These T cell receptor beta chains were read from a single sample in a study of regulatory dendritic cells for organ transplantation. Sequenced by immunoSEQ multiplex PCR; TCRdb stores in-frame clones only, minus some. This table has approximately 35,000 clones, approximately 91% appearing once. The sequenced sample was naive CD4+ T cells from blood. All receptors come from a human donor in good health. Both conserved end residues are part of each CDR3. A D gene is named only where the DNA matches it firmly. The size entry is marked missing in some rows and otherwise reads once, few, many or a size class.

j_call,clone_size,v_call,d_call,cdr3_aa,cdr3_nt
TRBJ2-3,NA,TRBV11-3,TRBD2,CASSRNPTSASTQYF,TGTGCCAGCAGCCGCAACCCGACTAGCGCTAGTACGCAGTATTTT
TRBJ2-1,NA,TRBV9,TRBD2,CASSVLAGAAYNEQFF,TGTGCCAGCAGCGTGTTAGCGGGGGCTGCCTACAATGAGCAGTTCTTC
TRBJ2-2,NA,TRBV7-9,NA,CASSPRGGNTGELFF,TGTGCCAGCAGCCCCAGGGGAGGGAACACCGGGGAGCTGTTTTTT
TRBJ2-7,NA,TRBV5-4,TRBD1,CASSLRTGTYEQYF,TGTGCCAGCAGCCTACGGACAGGTACCTACGAGCAGTACTTC
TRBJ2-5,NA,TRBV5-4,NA,CASSYWGGETQYF,TGTGCCAGCAGCTACTGGGGTGGTGAGACCCAGTACTTC
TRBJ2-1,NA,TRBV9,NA,CASSGGPTVEPYNEQFF,TGTGCCAGCAGCGGGGGCCCCACCGTCGAGCCGTACAATGAGCAGTTCTTC
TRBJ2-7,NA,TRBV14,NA,CASSQQVYEQYF,TGTGCCAGCAGCCAACAGGTATACGAGCAGTACTTC
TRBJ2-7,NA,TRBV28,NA,CASSPRALYEQYF,TGTGCCAGCAGCCCACGGGCCCTTTACGAGCAGTACTTC
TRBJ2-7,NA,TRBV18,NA,CASSPPGTRSYEQYF,TGTGCCAGCTCACCACCCGGGACTCGCTCCTACGAGCAGTACTTC
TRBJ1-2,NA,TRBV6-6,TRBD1,CASSYGTALGYTF,TGTGCCAGCAGTTACGGGACAGCTTTGGGCTACACCTTC
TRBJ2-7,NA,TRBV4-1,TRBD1,CASSQVWQGAVYEQYF,TGCGCCAGCAGCCAAGTTTGGCAGGGGGCGGTATACGAGCAGTACTTC
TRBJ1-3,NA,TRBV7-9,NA,CASSSQGSSGNTIYF,TGTGCCAGCAGCTCCCAGGGATCCTCTGGAAACACCATATATTTT
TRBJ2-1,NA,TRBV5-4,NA,CASSQGLDRVYNEQFF,TGTGCCAGCAGCCAGGGACTAGACAGGGTATACAATGAGCAGTTCTTC
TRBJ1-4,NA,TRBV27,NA,CASSLSGFNEKLFF,TGTGCCAGCAGTTTATCGGGGTTTAATGAAAAACTGTTTTTT
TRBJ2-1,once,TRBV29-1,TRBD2,CSGKIRLAGVLAIDEQFF,TGCAGCGGTAAGATCCGACTAGCGGGAGTTCTCGCTATCGATGAGCAGTTCTTC
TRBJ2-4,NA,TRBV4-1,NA,CASSQDRVAGTRDIQYF,TGCGCCAGCAGCCAAGATCGGGTGGCAGGAACTAGGGACATTCAGTACTTC
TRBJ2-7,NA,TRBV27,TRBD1,CASSRDSRYNYEQYF,TGTGCCAGCAGCCGGGACAGTCGCTATAACTACGAGCAGTACTTC
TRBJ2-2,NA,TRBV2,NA,CASSEETDGTNTGELFF,TGTGCCAGCAGTGAAGAGACGGACGGGACGAACACCGGGGAGCTGTTTTTT
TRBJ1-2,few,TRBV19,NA,CASTTSGAVGYTF,TGTGCCAGTACTACGTCGGGGGCAGTTGGCTACACCTTC
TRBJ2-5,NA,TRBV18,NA,CASSILQTGGETQYF,TGTGCCAGCTCAATCCTACAGACGGGCGGAGAGACCCAGTACTTC
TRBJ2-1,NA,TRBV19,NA,CASSPTIGEQFF,TGTGCCAGTAGTCCGACGATTGGTGAGCAGTTCTTC
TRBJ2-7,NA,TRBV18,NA,CASSMADSYEQYF,TGTGCCAGCTCAATGGCCGACTCCTACGAGCAGTACTTC
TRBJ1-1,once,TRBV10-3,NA,CAISESGRLNTEAFF,TGTGCCATCAGTGAGTCCGGTCGGCTTAACACTGAAGCTTTCTTT
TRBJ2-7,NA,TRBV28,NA,CASSSSGWGSTYEQYF,NA
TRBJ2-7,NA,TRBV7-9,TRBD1,CASSLLGTDSTYEQYF,TGTGCCAGCAGCTTATTGGGGACAGACTCTACCTACGAGCAGTACTTC
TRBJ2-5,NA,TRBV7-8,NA,CASSVAQETQYF,TGTGCCAGCAGCGTCGCCCAAGAGACCCAGTACTTC
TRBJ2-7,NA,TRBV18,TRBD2,CASSRRGTSSLYEQYF,TGTGCCAGCTCACGACGAGGGACTAGCAGTTTGTACGAGCAGTACTTC
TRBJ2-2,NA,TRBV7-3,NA,CASSLTSNTGELFF,TGTGCCAGCAGCTTAACTTCGAACACCGGGGAGCTGTTTTTT
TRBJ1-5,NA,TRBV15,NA,CATSREIGFQPQHF,TGTGCCACCAGCAGAGAAATAGGGTTCCAGCCCCAGCATTTT
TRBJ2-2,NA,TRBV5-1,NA,CASSPGLGSGYTGELFF,TGCGCCAGCAGCCCCGGGTTAGGTTCGGGTTACACCGGGGAGCTGTTTTTT
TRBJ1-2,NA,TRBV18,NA,CASSSGPQRGGYTF,TGTGCCAGCTCCTCGGGGCCGCAGCGAGGGGGCTACACCTTC
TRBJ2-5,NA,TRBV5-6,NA,CASSLVQGKGTQYF,TGTGCCAGCAGCTTGGTACAAGGGAAGGGAACCCAGTACTTC
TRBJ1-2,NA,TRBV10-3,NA,CAITGQGTNGYTF,TGTGCCATCACGGGGCAGGGCACTAATGGCTACACCTTC
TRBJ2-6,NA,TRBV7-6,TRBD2,CASSLAAGLASGANVLTF,TGTGCCAGCAGCTTAGCAGCGGGACTCGCCTCTGGGGCCAACGTCCTGACTTTC
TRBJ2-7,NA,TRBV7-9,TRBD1,CASSLAWTGSNEQYF,TGTGCCAGCAGCTTAGCGTGGACAGGGTCAAACGAGCAGTACTTC
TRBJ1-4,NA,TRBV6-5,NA,CASSYSRTVANEKLFF,TGTGCCAGCAGTTACTCTAGGACAGTTGCTAATGAAAAACTGTTTTTT
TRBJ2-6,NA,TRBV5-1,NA,CASSPTVGSGANVLTF,TGCGCCAGCAGCCCGACGGTGGGCTCTGGGGCCAACGTCCTGACTTTC
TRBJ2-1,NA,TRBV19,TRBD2,CASSRKGTSGAYNEQFF,TGTGCCAGTAGTAGAAAAGGGACTAGCGGGGCTTACAATGAGCAGTTCTTC
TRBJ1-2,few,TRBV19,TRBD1,CASSADRGNYGYTF,TGTGCCAGTTCCGCTGACAGGGGGAACTATGGCTACACCTTC
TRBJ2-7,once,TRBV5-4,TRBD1,CASSFRDRGYEQYF,TGTGCCAGCAGCTTCCGGGACAGGGGCTACGAGCAGTACTTC
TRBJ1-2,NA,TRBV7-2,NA,CASSLAGNYGYTF,TGTGCCAGCAGCTTAGCTGGGAACTATGGCTACACCTTC